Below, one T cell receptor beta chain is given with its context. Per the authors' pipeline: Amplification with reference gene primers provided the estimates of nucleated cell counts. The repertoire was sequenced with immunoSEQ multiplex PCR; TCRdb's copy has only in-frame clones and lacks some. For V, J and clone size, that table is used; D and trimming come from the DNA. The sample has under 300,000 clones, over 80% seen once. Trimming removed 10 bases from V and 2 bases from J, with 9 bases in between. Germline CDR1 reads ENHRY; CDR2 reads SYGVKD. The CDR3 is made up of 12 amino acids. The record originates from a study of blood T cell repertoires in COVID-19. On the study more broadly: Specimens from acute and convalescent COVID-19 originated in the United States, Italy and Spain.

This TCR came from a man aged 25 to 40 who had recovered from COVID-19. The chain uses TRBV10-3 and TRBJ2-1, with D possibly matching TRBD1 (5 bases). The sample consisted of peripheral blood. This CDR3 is CATRQTYNEQFF. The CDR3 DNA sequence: TGTGCCACCAGACAGACCTACAATGAGCAGTTCTTC.